Below are 21 T cell receptor beta chains sequenced from a single sample in a study of blood T cells in healthy people across ages. A second 7 to 11 cycle PCR used barcoded and J-beta primers. TCRdb processed the 5' RACE reads anew with MiXCR; each CDR3 protein has one entry. The sample has 540,000 or so distinct CDR3 sequences, around 48% seen once; the top ten hold about 22%. Sequenced input: blood. These receptors came from an elderly man in good health.

This clonotype was seen a handful of times. This sequence joins TRBV3-1 and TRBJ2-3; D might be TRBD1 or TRBD2, each matching 6 bases. Germline V gene lookup returns CDR1 LGHDT and CDR2 YNNKEL (reference sequence). The germline V and J ends were trimmed by 0 bases and 0 bases, with 13 bases remaining between them. The CDR3 is 17 residues long. The CDR3 sequence: CASSQEFGGLSTDTQYF. The CDR3 DNA follows: TGTGCCAGCAGCCAAGAATTTGGGGGGCTCAGCACAGATACGCAGTATTTT.

This clonotype showed up many times. The chain combines TRBV7-2 with TRBJ2-7; D unresolved. Germline-derived CDR1 and CDR2 are SGHTA and FQGNSA. The CDR3 length is 13 residues. V lost 4 bases, J lost 0 bases, and 7 bases lay in between. The CDR3 sequence: CASSSPSSYEQYF. DNA of the CDR3: TGTGCCAGCAGCTCGCCTAGCTCCTACGAGCAGTACTTC. Drawing the rest from reference TRBV7-2 and TRBJ2-7, the complete variable domain is GAGVSQSPSNKVTEKGKDVELRCDPISGHTALYWYRQSLGQGLEFLIYFQGNSAPDKSGLPSDRFSAERTGGSVSTLTIQRTQQEDSAVYLCASSSPSSYEQYFGPGTRLTVT.

In its sample, this clonotype was seen a few times. The CDR3 nucleotides read TGTGCCAGCAGCCGAGCCCAGGCGTATGACAATGAGCAGTTCTTC. Its translation: CASSRAQAYDNEQFF. The chain combines TRBV7-2 with TRBJ2-1; D is undetermined. The CDR3 has 15 amino acids. From germline, CDR1 is SGHTA and CDR2 FQGNSA. Deletions cut 5 bases from V and 5 bases from J, with 16 bases between.

V and J are TRBV28 and TRBJ2-2; D is ambiguous. Germline CDR1 MDHEN, CDR2 SYDVKM. Deletions cut 11 bases from V and 2 bases from J, with 18 bases between. The CDR3 contains 15 residues. CDR3 nucleotide sequence: TGTGCCGTTTTAGGCAGACGCTTTAACACCGGGGAGCTGTTTTTT. Amino acids: CAVLGRRFNTGELFF.

The V call is TRBV29-1, the J call TRBJ1-4; D perhaps matches TRBD1 (6 bases). This CDR3 region has 13 residues. The germline V gene has CDR1 SQVTM and CDR2 ANQGSEA. V lost 4 bases to trimming and J lost 4 bases, with 10 bases between them. The CDR3 bases are TGCAGCGTTGGTGGACAGCTTAATGAAAAACTGTTTTTT. This codes for CSVGGQLNEKLFF.

This clonotype was counted a single time. CDR3 amino acids: CASSRKGGGYTF. In DNA, the CDR3 is TGTGCCAGCAGCCGTAAGGGGGGTGGCTACACCTTC. The gene calls are TRBV12-3 or TRBV12-4 and TRBJ1-2; a weak D match, TRBD1 (6 bases). The CDR3 consists of 12 residues. The V and J ends lost 6 bases and 7 bases respectively, with 12 bases between them.

This rearrangement joins TRBV30 to TRBJ1-5; 7 nucleotides match TRBD1. The CDR3 runs to 14 residues. The germline CDR1 and CDR2 sequences are GTSNPN and SVGIG (reference sequence). The J segment lost 6 bases and the V segment lost 0 bases, leaving 5 bases of the junction unmatched. CDR3 region: CAWSVKGGGQPQHF. In DNA, the CDR3 is TGTGCCTGGAGTGTAAAAGGGGGCGGTCAGCCCCAGCATTTT. Based on the CDR3 plus reference TRBV30 and TRBJ1-5, the full variable domain is SQTIHQWPATLVQPVGSPLSLECTVEGTSNPNLYWYRQAAGRGLQLLFYSVGIGQISSEVPQNLSASRPQDRQFILSSKKLLLSDSGFYLCAWSVKGGGQPQHFGDGTRLSIL.

The J gene is TRBJ1-5, the V gene TRBV20-1, with D maybe TRBD1 (5 bases). This CDR3 has 15 residues. Germline lookup yields CDR1 DFQATT and CDR2 SNEGSKA (reference sequence). Trimming cost V 3 bases and J 2 bases, with 14 bases left between them. This chain's CDR3 is CSARTDGSGNQPQHF. In nucleotides, the CDR3 is TGCAGTGCTAGGACAGATGGGTCTGGCAATCAGCCCCAGCATTTT.

There are a few counts of this clonotype. The V call is TRBV5-1, the J call TRBJ1-1; D unclear. There are 14 residues in the CDR3. The V and J ends lost 2 bases and 0 bases respectively, with 8 bases between them. Germline CDR1 reads SGHRS; CDR2 reads YFSETQ. The CDR3 region has the DNA TGCGCCAGCAGCTTTGGCAGATTGAACACTGAAGCTTTCTTT. This encodes CASSFGRLNTEAFF.

The sample holds a few counts of this clonotype. The CDR3 loop reads CASSLGLAGFYNEQFF. CDR3 bases: TGTGCCAGCAGTTTAGGGCTAGCGGGATTCTACAATGAGCAGTTCTTC. V is TRBV28 and J is TRBJ2-1, with TRBD2 matching over 9 bases. The J segment lost 3 bases and the V segment lost 2 bases, leaving 5 bases of the junction unmatched. Per the germline V gene, CDR1 is MDHEN and CDR2 is SYDVKM. The CDR3 spans 16 residues.

J is TRBJ2-3 and V is TRBV7-2; D may be TRBD1 or TRBD2 (6 bases each). With 5 bases removed from V and 6 bases from J, the gap between germline ends came to 15 bases. The CDR3 contains 14 residues. CDR1 and CDR2 from the germline V gene are SGHTA and FQGNSA. In nucleotides, the CDR3 is TGTGCCAGCAGCGTAGTAGGGGGGTCGGATACGCAGTATTTT. Residues: CASSVVGGSDTQYF.

This clonotype has only a few counts. The chain is built from TRBV20-1 and TRBJ2-1; no clear D gene. Germline V lookup: CDR1 DFQATT, CDR2 SNEGSKA (reference sequence). The germline V and J ends were trimmed by 1 base and 7 bases, with 11 bases remaining between them. The CDR3 runs to 13 residues. The CDR3 sequence: CSARGSTQNEQFF. In DNA, the CDR3 is TGCAGTGCTAGAGGATCGACGCAGAATGAGCAGTTCTTC.

The rearrangement links TRBV19 to TRBJ2-5; TRBD1 aligns across 7 bases. The J call may be in error: the DNA end matches TRBJ2-7 better. Per the germline V gene, CDR1 is LNHDA and CDR2 is SQIVND (reference sequence). This CDR3 spans 14 amino acids. This chain's CDR3 is CASSPQDRFYEQYF. The CDR3 nucleotides read TGTGCCAGTAGTCCCCAGGACAGGTTCTACGAGCAGTACTTC.

This rearrangement joins TRBV9 to TRBJ2-7; maybe TRBD2 (7 bases). V lost 4 bases and J 10 bases, leaving 27 bases between the germline ends. From germline, CDR1 is SGDLS and CDR2 YYNGEE. CDR3 length: 16 amino acids. CDR3 region: CASSPSMGGALEAQYF. The CDR3 DNA reads TGTGCCAGCAGCCCTTCGATGGGGGGGGCTTTGGAGGCCCAGTACTTC.

The rearrangement joins TRBV20-1 to TRBJ1-2; TRBD1 matches at 8 bases. Germline loops: CDR1 DFQATT, CDR2 SNEGSKA (reference sequence). This CDR3 spans 16 amino acids. V lost 0 bases and J lost 1; bases outside the gene matches: 7. CDR3 in amino acids: CSARDMAQGGNYGYTF. The CDR3 DNA is TGCAGTGCTAGAGATATGGCACAGGGGGGTAACTATGGCTACACCTTC.

This sequence joins TRBV7-2 and TRBJ2-7, with a possible D match to TRBD2 (7 bases). The CDR3 spans 14 residues. Germline-derived CDR1 and CDR2 are SGHTA and FQGNSA. V shed 3 bases and J shed 3 bases, with 12 bases lying between them. CDR3 in amino acids: CASSFWGGYYEQYF. CDR3 in DNA: TGTGCCAGCAGCTTTTGGGGGGGCTACTACGAGCAGTACTTC.

This clonotype has ten or more counts. J is TRBJ1-4 and V is TRBV7-2; D not resolved. V lost 5 bases to trimming and J lost 0 bases, with 10 bases between them. Germline assignment: CDR1 SGHTA and CDR2 FQGNSA. The CDR3 is made up of 15 amino acids. CDR3 DNA: TGTGCCAGCAGCGGCCGGGCCTCAACTAATGAAAAACTGTTTTTT. It yields the protein CASSGRASTNEKLFF.

This chain uses TRBV5-1 with TRBJ2-7; 10 bases map to TRBD2. The CDR3 length is 16 residues. Germline V gene data show CDR1 as SGHRS and CDR2 as YFSETQ. After removal of 3 bases from V and 0 bases from J, the junction contained 6 bases not matched to a gene. The CDR3 sequence: CASSSGRTSGSYEQYF. The DNA of the CDR3 is TGCGCCAGCAGCTCGGGGAGGACTAGCGGCTCCTACGAGCAGTACTTC.

This clonotype occurred many times. The chain couples TRBV6-5 to TRBJ2-1, with a tentative D call TRBD2 (5 bases). The CDR3 contains 13 residues. In germline, CDR1 is MNHEY, CDR2 SVGAGI. The germline V and J ends were trimmed by 8 bases and 2 bases, with 10 bases remaining between them. This chain's CDR3 is CASHGNPYNEQFF. CDR3 DNA: TGTGCCAGCCACGGGAACCCCTACAATGAGCAGTTCTTC.

The chain has TRBV10-3 and TRBJ2-7; 8 positions agree with TRBD2. Germline trimming cut 6 bases from V and 0 bases from J; bases unmatched to any gene: 13. CDR1 and CDR2 from the germline V gene are ENHRY and SYGVKD. The CDR3 is made up of 17 amino acids. The CDR3, as DNA: TGTGCCATCAGCTCTAGGGCTAGCGGGTTTAGCTCCTACGAGCAGTACTTC. This gives the protein CAISSRASGFSSYEQYF.

The rearrangement uses TRBV6-5 and TRBJ1-4, with D perhaps TRBD1 (6 bases). The V end was cut by 5 bases, the J end by 2 bases, with 9 bases between. The CDR3 extends over 14 amino acids. Germline CDR1 and CDR2: MNHEY and SVGAGI. CDR3 nucleotides: TGTGCCAGCAGTGAACAGGGTACTAATGAAAAACTGTTTTTT. The encoded protein is CASSEQGTNEKLFF.